These 29 T cell receptor beta chains share one sample of origin, sequenced in a study of OX40 agonist ivuxolimab in advanced cancers. Generated by immunoSEQ multiplex PCR, the TCRdb table keeps only in-frame clones and is missing some. The sample records fewer than 45,000 clones, about three quarters being singletons. Material: CD4+ or CD8+ T cells sorted from blood, obtained in a trial of the OX40 agonist ivuxolimab. The receptors shown here come from an adult with an advanced solid tumor such as melanoma, head and neck, liver or kidney cancer.

The CDR3 DNA sequence: TGTGCCAGCAGTGAATTGGGGGGCGATGGCTACACCTTC. Its protein is CASSELGGDGYTF. The chain carries TRBV25-1 and TRBJ1-2, with D possibly TRBD1 on 6 matching bases. This CDR3 has 13 residues. CDR1 is MGHDK and CDR2 is SYGVNS in the germline V gene. The V end was cut by 1 base, the J end by 6 bases, with 9 bases between.

V and J are TRBV11-2 and TRBJ1-2; tentatively, D is TRBD1 (5 bases). The germline CDR1 and CDR2 sequences are SGHAT and FQNNGV. Deletions cut 3 bases from V and 8 bases from J, with 10 bases between. The CDR3 runs 12 residues. CDR3 in amino acids: CASSLEGNGYTF. Here the CDR3 DNA reads TGTGCCAGCAGCTTGGAGGGGAACGGCTACACCTTC. The variable domain in full, with the rest retrieved from reference TRBV11-2 and TRBJ1-2, is EAGVAQSPRYKIIEKRQSVAFWCNPISGHATLYWYQQILGQGPKLLIQFQNNGVVDDSQLPKDRFSAERLKGVDSTLKIQPAKLEDSAVYLCASSLEGNGYTFGSGTRLTVV.

This clone was counted a few times. V gene TRBV30 combines with J gene TRBJ1-5; weak D call: TRBD1 (6 bases). CDR1 and CDR2 (germline): GTSNPN, SVGIG (reference sequence). This CDR3 is 12 amino acids long. The ends were cut back, 3 bases at V and 7 bases at J, with 10 bases in the middle. The DNA for the CDR3 is TGTGCCTGGAGACAGGGCCAACAGCCCCAGCATTTT. Protein sequence: CAWRQGQQPQHF.

J is TRBJ1-1 and V is TRBV7-2; a weak D match, TRBD1 (5 bases). CDR3 length equals 13 residues. V lost 3 bases, J lost 4 bases, and 9 bases lay in between. Germline V CDR1 and CDR2: SGHTA, FQGNSA. Here the CDR3 reads CASSFGGGTEAFF. As DNA, the CDR3 is TGTGCCAGCAGCTTCGGCGGGGGCACTGAAGCTTTCTTT.

The CDR3 sequence is CASSLVVGKYQETQYF. The CDR3 DNA is TGTGCCAGCAGCTTAGTGGTAGGGAAGTACCAAGAGACCCAGTACTTC. The V gene is TRBV11-2, the J gene TRBJ2-5; no clear D. The CDR3 is made up of 16 amino acids. Trimming removed 1 base at V and 0 bases at J, with 12 bases between. Germline V CDR1 and CDR2: SGHAT, FQNNGV. Complete variable domain (other parts from reference TRBV11-2 and TRBJ2-5): EAGVAQSPRYKIIEKRQSVAFWCNPISGHATLYWYQQILGQGPKLLIQFQNNGVVDDSQLPKDRFSAERLKGVDSTLKIQPAKLEDSAVYLCASSLVVGKYQETQYFGPGTRLLVL.

The sample holds a few counts of this clone. The rearrangement uses TRBV6-1 and TRBJ2-5; D is undetermined. V dropped 1 base and J dropped 9 bases, with 12 bases sitting between them. CDR3 length equals 13 residues. Germline CDR1 MNHNS, CDR2 SASEGT. CDR3 residues: CASSEDGPWAQYF. CDR3 bases: TGTGCCAGCAGTGAAGACGGCCCTTGGGCCCAGTACTTC.

The chain combines TRBV21-1 with TRBJ2-3; the D call in the table, TRBD2, was not verified against the DNA. TRBV21-1 represents a pseudogene. This CDR3 comprises 12 residues. The CDR3 region is CASTRSLFTQYF. In DNA form, the CDR3 reads TGTGCCAGCACACGGTCGTTATTTACGCAGTATTTT.

V is TRBV2 and J is TRBJ2-7, with a weak D call TRBD2 (6 bases). Germline loops: CDR1 SNHLY, CDR2 FYNNEI. This CDR3 has 14 residues. Trimming shortened V by 2 bases and J by 6 bases, and 14 bases separated the two germline ends. CDR3 region: CASSESASVGEQYV. CDR3 DNA sequence: TGTGCCAGCAGTGAATCGGCTAGCGTGGGCGAGCAGTACGTC.

This chain uses TRBV21-1 with TRBJ2-7; the table names TRBD2, a call not compared with the DNA. TRBV21-1 is given as a pseudogene. There are 14 residues in the CDR3. The CDR3: CASFRDLNSYEQYV. CDR3 bases: TGTGCCAGCTTCCGGGACTTAAACTCCTACGAGCAGTACGTC.

This chain links TRBV6-1 with TRBJ1-6; D may be TRBD1 (5 bases). Germline V gives CDR1 MNHNS, CDR2 SASEGT. This CDR3 is 14 amino acids long. Trimming took 0 bases from V and 7 from J, leaving 7 bases between them. For the CDR3, the DNA is TGTGCCAGCAGTGAAGCTGGGGGAAATTCACCCCTCCACTTT. As protein: CASSEAGGNSPLHF.

The V gene is TRBV2, the J gene TRBJ2-7; 7 bases match TRBD1. The CDR3 covers 12 residues. CDR1 and CDR2 (germline): SNHLY, FYNNEI. J gave up 6 bases and V 5 bases, and 4 bases lay outside the gene matches. CDR3 in DNA: TGTGCCAGCAGTAGGACAGGAGCCGAGCAGTACTTC. It yields the protein CASSRTGAEQYF.

The V gene is TRBV6-5, the J gene TRBJ2-5; no clear D gene. The germline V gene has CDR1 MNHEY and CDR2 SVGAGI. This CDR3 spans 14 amino acids. The V gene lost 3 bases and the J gene lost 0 bases, with 8 bases spanning the gap. The CDR3 region has the DNA TGTGCCAGCAGTTATACGGCACACCAAGAGACCCAGTACTTC. Translation: CASSYTAHQETQYF.

This chain uses TRBV10-3 with TRBJ2-1; a weak D match, TRBD2 (6 bases). The germline V gene encodes CDR1 ENHRY and CDR2 SYGVKD. Trimming pared 7 bases from V and 7 bases from J, leaving 23 bases between. The CDR3 runs 16 residues. CDR3 region: CAIKPSGTDPRNEQFF. CDR3 sequence (DNA): TGTGCCATCAAACCGTCAGGGACTGACCCTCGGAATGAGCAGTTCTTC.

The chain couples TRBV29-1 to TRBJ2-7, with 9 bases lining up with TRBD1. The CDR3 extends over 13 amino acids. Losses at the gene ends were 6 bases for V and 7 bases for J; bases not matched to a gene: 10. Germline CDR1 is SQVTM and CDR2 is ANQGSEA. CDR3 coding DNA: TGCAGCGTGACCCGGGACAGGGTTGGGGAGCAGTACTTC. Translation gives CSVTRDRVGEQYF.

The genes are TRBV25-1 and TRBJ2-3; D gene uncertain. The CDR3 has 15 amino acids. Germline V gene sequence: CDR1 MGHDK, CDR2 SYGVNS. The germline V and J ends were trimmed by 3 bases and 4 bases, with 14 bases remaining between them. The CDR3 DNA reads TGTGCCAGCAGTGAGAGGAGAGCTGGGCCAGATACGCAGTATTTT. Amino acids: CASSERRAGPDTQYF.

The rearrangement uses TRBV6-5 and TRBJ1-4; unclear D gene. The V end was cut by 2 bases, the J end by 8 bases, with 12 bases between. The germline V gene has CDR1 MNHEY and CDR2 SVGAGI. This CDR3 comprises 14 residues. As DNA, the CDR3 is TGTGCCAGCAGTTACCCGGAGAGAGGGGAAAAACTGTTTTTT. This gives the protein CASSYPERGEKLFF.

This clone was seen a few times. The chain uses TRBV19 and TRBJ1-3, with D unclear. V was pared by 7 bases and J by 0 bases, with 19 bases between. This CDR3 is built from 17 residues. The V gene's germline CDR1 is LNHDA and CDR2 SQIVND (reference sequence). CDR3 region: CASTQRMSTNSGNTIYF. The CDR3 region has the DNA TGTGCCAGTACTCAAAGAATGTCGACCAACTCTGGAAACACCATATATTTT. Full variable domain (outside the CDR3, taken from reference TRBV19 and TRBJ1-3): DGGITQSPKYLFRKEGQNVTLSCEQNLNHDAMYWYRQDPGQGLRLIYYSQIVNDFQKGDIAEGYSVSREKKESFPLTVTSAQKNPTAFYLCASTQRMSTNSGNTIYFGEGSWLTVV.

The chain combines TRBV11-3 with TRBJ2-5; maybe TRBD1 (5 bases). The germline CDR1 and CDR2 sequences are SGHNT and YENEEA. Trimming removed 3 bases at V and 1 base at J, with 12 bases between. The CDR3 totals 15 residues. As DNA, the CDR3 is TGTGCCAGCAGCTTGGGTCAGGGCCCCCAAGAGACCCAGTACTTC. This translates into CASSLGQGPQETQYF.

This chain links TRBV6-5 with TRBJ2-2; 9 nucleotides match TRBD2. Germline V gives CDR1 MNHEY, CDR2 SVGAGI. Trimming took 2 bases from V and 4 from J; bases not matched to a gene: 5. The CDR3 sequence is 16 residues long. DNA of the CDR3: TGTGCCAGCAGTTACCGGGCGGGGGGGCCCACCGGGGAGCTGTTTTTT. It encodes CASSYRAGGPTGELFF.

This clone has a single count. V gene TRBV21-1 combines with J gene TRBJ2-7; TRBD1, the table's D call, was not compared with the DNA. TRBV21-1 has pseudogene status. This CDR3 contains 17 residues. Written as DNA, the CDR3 is TGTGCCAGCAGCAAAGGTAGGACAGGGGAGGGCTCCTACGAGCAGTACGTC. Its translation is CASSKGRTGEGSYEQYV.

The sample holds many counts of this clone. The chain recombines TRBV4-2 with TRBJ1-3, with D hard to call. The V end was cut by 5 bases, the J end by 0 bases, with 11 bases between. Germline CDR1 is LGHNA and CDR2 is YNFKEQ. The CDR3 extends over 15 amino acids. CDR3 nucleotides: TGTGCCAGCAGCTTAACCACTTACTCTGGAAACACCATATATTTT. This translates into CASSLTTYSGNTIYF.

This clone showed up just once. The gene calls are TRBV27 and TRBJ1-1; D is unresolved. Germline V gives CDR1 MNHEY, CDR2 SMNVEV (reference sequence). The CDR3 length is 14 residues. V lost 0 bases to trimming and J lost 7 bases, with 12 bases between them. CDR3 sequence (DNA): TGTGCCAGCAGTTTATCTAGGGTGTCGGATGAAGCTTTCTTT. This gives the protein CASSLSRVSDEAFF.

The chain links TRBV6-5 to TRBJ2-7; either TRBD1 or TRBD2 may fit D (5 bases each). Deletions cut 2 bases from V and 2 bases from J, with 10 bases between. The CDR3 has 14 residues. Germline lookup yields CDR1 MNHEY and CDR2 SVGAGI. CDR3 DNA sequence: TGTGCCAGCAGTTACGGGACGGCAACCTACGAGCAGTACTTC. Its protein is CASSYGTATYEQYF.

The chain uses TRBV6-1 and TRBJ2-3; TRBD2 matches 10 bases. Germline assignment: CDR1 MNHNS and CDR2 SASEGT. The CDR3 consists of 14 residues. V lost 8 bases and J lost 4; bases outside the gene matches: 6. In nucleotides, the CDR3 is TGTGCCAGCGTTGAGCGGGGGGGCGCAGATACGCAGTATTTT. Translated: CASVERGGADTQYF.

The rearrangement uses TRBV9 and TRBJ1-2; D gene ambiguous. CDR1 and CDR2 from the germline V gene are SGDLS and YYNGEE. Trimming took off 4 bases at V and 4 bases at J, with 29 bases between the two ends. CDR3 length: 19 amino acids. CDR3 sequence: CASSPGVFAEHGVRYGYTF. In DNA, the CDR3 is TGTGCCAGCAGCCCCGGGGTCTTCGCGGAGCATGGGGTTCGCTATGGCTACACCTTC. The entire variable domain, with the rest obtained from reference TRBV9 and TRBJ1-2, is as follows: DSGVTQTPKHLITATGQRVTLRCSPRSGDLSVYWYQQSLDQGLQFLIQYYNGEERAKGNILERFSAQQFPDLHSELNLSSLELGDSALYFCASSPGVFAEHGVRYGYTFGSGTRLTVV.

This rearrangement joins TRBV7-2 to TRBJ2-7; TRBD1 matches 7 bases. V was clipped by 3 bases and J by 5 bases; unmatched bases: 7. The CDR3 extends over 14 amino acids. Germline loops: CDR1 SGHTA, CDR2 FQGNSA. The CDR3 bases are TGTGCCAGCAGCTTCAGACAGGGTCAGGACGAGCAGTACTTC. This encodes CASSFRQGQDEQYF.

J is TRBJ2-1 and V is TRBV13, with a weak D call TRBD2 (6 bases). CDR3 length: 17 amino acids. Trimming stripped 5 bases from V and 3 bases from J, with 20 bases between. The germline V gene encodes CDR1 PRHDT and CDR2 FYEKMQ (reference sequence). CDR3 nucleotide sequence: TGTGCCAGCAGCAACCTCACCCTGGGGGGAATCTACAATGAGCAGTTCTTC. It codes for CASSNLTLGGIYNEQFF. The full variable domain, rest sourced from reference TRBV13 and TRBJ2-1, is AAGVIQSPRHLIKEKRETATLKCYPIPRHDTVYWYQQGPGQDPQFLISFYEKMQSDKGSIPDRFSAQQFSDYHSELNMSSLELGDSALYFCASSNLTLGGIYNEQFFGPGTRLTVL.

The J gene is TRBJ1-4, the V gene TRBV7-9; the match to TRBD1 covers 8 bases. Germline V gene sequence: CDR1 SEHNR, CDR2 FQNEAQ (reference sequence). The CDR3 sequence is 16 residues long. V shed 5 bases and J 10 bases; nucleotides not matched to a gene: 15. The CDR3 loop reads CASSPNPLTGGGKLFF. Here the CDR3 DNA reads TGTGCCAGCAGCCCCAACCCCTTAACAGGGGGAGGAAAACTGTTTTTT.

The CDR3 sequence is CASRPDRVWSEQYV. The DNA for the CDR3 is TGCGCCAGCCGGCCGGACAGGGTGTGGAGCGAGCAGTACGTC. V gene TRBV5-1 combines with J gene TRBJ2-7, with 8 bases identical to TRBD1. The V segment lost 7 bases and the J segment 6 bases; nucleotides outside the gene matches: 12. The CDR3 consists of 14 residues. Germline CDR1 is SGHRS and CDR2 is YFSETQ.